The entry below describes one T cell receptor beta chain. The CDR3 covers 15 residues. Germline CDR1 SEHNR, CDR2 FQNEAQ (reference sequence). The ends were cut back, 5 bases at V and 2 bases at J, with 13 bases in the middle. This sample was taken from a study of blood T cell repertoires in COVID-19. Overall study context: Italy, Spain and the United States were the sources of the convalescent and acute COVID-19 samples.

In the authors' methods: Estimated nucleated cell counts came from reference gene primer amplification. Sequenced by immunoSEQ multiplex PCR; TCRdb stores in-frame clones only, minus some. V and J calls and clone size are given by that table; D and trimming were obtained from the DNA. The sample has roughly 80,000 clones; approximately 87% are singletons. This TCR was recovered from a man at least 80 years old in a cohort sampled during active COVID-19. Sample: peripheral blood. V and J are TRBV7-9 and TRBJ1-5, with unresolved D. CDR3 protein: CASSPGRAGNQPQHF. In DNA, the CDR3 is TGTGCCAGCAGCCCCGGGAGGGCGGGCAATCAGCCCCAGCATTTT.